These 3 T cell receptor beta chains came from one sample sequenced in a study of blood T cell repertoires in COVID-19. Generated by immunoSEQ multiplex PCR, the TCRdb table keeps only in-frame clones and is missing some. The table includes some 240,000 clones, roughly 85% detected once. What was sequenced was peripheral blood. Receptors were obtained from a woman in her sixties or seventies with COVID-19, enrolled during active disease.

V and J are TRBV29-1 and TRBJ2-2, with a tentative D call TRBD1 (5 bases). The CDR3 is 12 residues long. Germline CDR1 is SQVTM and CDR2 is ANQGSEA. V was shortened by 7 bases and J by 4 bases, with 10 bases between the two germline ends. The chain's CDR3 is CSATDFTGELFF. CDR3 DNA sequence: TGCAGCGCGACAGATTTCACCGGGGAGCTGTTTTTT.

The chain has TRBV11-2 and TRBJ2-7, with 7 bases matching TRBD1. V trimming: 1 base; J trimming: 5 bases; junction bases outside the gene matches: 17. Looked up from germline, CDR1 is SGHAT and CDR2 is FQNNGV. This CDR3 spans 18 amino acids. In DNA, the CDR3 is TGTGCCAGCAGCTTAGGATTTCCTGTGTCCGGGCAGGGGGACGAGCAGTACTTC. Its protein is CASSLGFPVSGQGDEQYF.

The J gene is TRBJ1-5, the V gene TRBV19; D is unclear. The CDR3 contains 16 residues. The V and J ends lost 7 bases and 1 base respectively, with 17 bases between them. The germline V gene encodes CDR1 LNHDA and CDR2 SQIVND (reference sequence). DNA for the CDR3: TGTGCCAGTACCTTTAGTAGGCAGGTCAGCAATCAGCCCCAGCATTTT. This sequence encodes CASTFSRQVSNQPQHF.